This TCR beta chain originates from a study of cytomegalovirus exposure and HLA in healthy donors. PCR involved 60 Vbeta and 13 Jbeta primers. Clones were sequenced by immunoSEQ multiplex PCR, and TCRdb holds only the in-frame ones, with some missing. Seen in this sample are 100,000 to 150,000 clones; the ten most common clones hold 2.2%. As for this clone: An end of the junction does not agree with germline; a read error may underlie this.

This CDR3 region has 15 residues. The germline gives CDR1 LNHDA, CDR2 SQIVND (reference sequence). J is TRBJ2-2 and V is TRBV19; 9 bases align to TRBD1. Input material: PBMCs. This clonotype was obtained from a man aged 40-55 years in good health and CMV-seronegative. CDR3 sequence (DNA): TGTGCCAGTACCCAACAGGGGGCGAAGACCGGGGAGCTGTTTTTT. Amino acid sequence: CASTQQGAKTGELFF.